One sample yielded the 22 T cell receptor beta chains listed below, sequenced in a study of T cell repertoires in cytomegalovirus infection. Their antigen targets remain unknown. TCRdb passed the reads through MiXCR, listing each CDR3 protein once. The table lists approximately 110,000 distinct CDR3 sequences, over 25% of them singletons. Here the sequenced sample was CD8+ T cells from cultured PBMCs, taken from culture after CMV antigen stimulation. The receptors stem from a human donor in good health (CMV status not recorded). Some clones in this sample may be carry-over from other donors' samples.

The chain joins TRBV28 to TRBJ2-7, with 7 positions matching TRBD1. Trimming took 3 bases from V and 4 from J; bases not matched to a gene: 12. Germline-derived CDR1 and CDR2 are MDHEN and SYDVKM. CDR3 size: 16 residues. The CDR3 bases are TGTGCCAGCAGTTTCCCCCCCGGGACAGCTATTTACGAGCAGTACTTC. Encoded protein: CASSFPPGTAIYEQYF.

The chain uses TRBV25-1 and TRBJ2-1, with D perhaps being TRBD1 or TRBD2 (6 bases each). CDR1 and CDR2 from the germline V gene are MGHDK and SYGVNS. The CDR3 covers 13 residues. V lost 3 bases to trimming and J lost 12 bases, with 15 bases between them. The CDR3 reads CASSDDRLGGQFF. The CDR3 DNA is TGTGCCAGCAGTGATGACAGGTTGGGGGGGCAGTTCTTC.

This clonotype has a count of ten or more. The rearrangement uses TRBV7-2 and TRBJ2-5; no reliable D call. CDR1 is SGHTA and CDR2 is FQGNSA in the germline V gene. CDR3 size: 14 residues. With 1 base removed from V and 4 bases from J, the gap between germline ends came to 10 bases. The CDR3 spells CASSLVPGRETQYF. The CDR3 DNA reads as TGTGCCAGCAGCTTAGTTCCCGGCCGAGAGACCCAGTACTTC.

V gene TRBV29-1 combines with J gene TRBJ1-2; 8 bases fit TRBD1. Germline V lookup: CDR1 SQVTM, CDR2 ANQGSEA. This CDR3 has 13 residues. As DNA, the CDR3 is TGCAGTGCACCCCTCCAGGGGGCCTATGGCTACACCTTC. Translating it yields CSAPLQGAYGYTF.

This clonotype was observed many times. The gene calls are TRBV7-2 and TRBJ1-1; possible D gene TRBD1, 5 bases. This CDR3 region has 15 residues. Germline-derived CDR1 and CDR2 are SGHTA and FQGNSA. V was pared by 3 bases and J by 1 base, with 12 bases between. The CDR3 protein is CASSFSGAWNTEAFF. In DNA, the CDR3 is TGTGCCAGCAGCTTTAGCGGGGCCTGGAACACTGAAGCTTTCTTT.

This clonotype was seen repeatedly, ten times or more. The V call is TRBV7-8, the J call TRBJ2-1; TRBD1 might be the D (5 bases). CDR3 length equals 15 residues. From germline, CDR1 is SGHVS and CDR2 FQNEAQ. Trimming removed 5 bases at V and 7 bases at J, with 18 bases between. The DNA of the CDR3 is TGTGCCAGCAGCCATAGCAAGGGGCCTCGGAATGAGCAGTTCTTC. Residues: CASSHSKGPRNEQFF.

This clonotype was counted only a few times. The chain has TRBV6-5 and TRBJ1-5; 10 nucleotides agree with TRBD1. Germline V gives CDR1 MNHEY, CDR2 SVGAGI. Trimming cost V 2 bases and J 4 bases; bases outside gene matches: 5. The CDR3 is 16 residues long. The CDR3 is CASSYGTGDPNQPQHF. The CDR3 coding sequence is TGTGCCAGCAGTTACGGGACAGGGGACCCTAATCAGCCCCAGCATTTT.

This clonotype has ten or more counts. CDR3 nucleotides: TGTGCCAGCAGTGGACCGGCAGAGGCAGGGCCGGGCCAGCCCCAGCATTTT. This codes for CASSGPAEAGPGQPQHF. The V call is TRBV6-1, the J call TRBJ1-5, with D tentatively TRBD1 (5 bases). CDR3 size: 17 residues. With 4 bases removed from V and 7 bases from J, the gap between germline ends came to 23 bases. Germline V gene lookup returns CDR1 MNHNS and CDR2 SASEGT.

This clonotype appeared a few times. The chain links TRBV12-3 or TRBV12-4 to TRBJ2-3; a possible D gene is TRBD1 (5 bases). The CDR3 runs 15 residues. The V end lost 4 bases, the J end lost 0 bases, and 11 bases lay between the germline ends. For the CDR3, the DNA is TGTGCCAGCAGTTCCAGGGCCCTTAGCACAGATACGCAGTATTTT. Encoded protein: CASSSRALSTDTQYF.

The chain carries TRBV27 and TRBJ2-1; 7 nucleotides agree with TRBD2. Looked up from germline, CDR1 is MNHEY and CDR2 is SMNVEV (reference sequence). This CDR3 comprises 15 residues. Trimming removed 4 bases from V and 2 bases from J; junction bases left unmatched: 5. The CDR3 DNA sequence: TGTGCCAGCAGTTGGGTCGGGGGGACCTACAATGAGCAGTTCTTC. Translating it yields CASSWVGGTYNEQFF.

Many counts were recorded for this clonotype. This sequence joins TRBV28 and TRBJ2-7; 7 positions agree with TRBD2. CDR1 is MDHEN and CDR2 is SYDVKM in the germline V gene. The CDR3 covers 16 residues. The junction had 13 bases not matched to a gene; V was cut back by 3 bases and J by 5 bases. CDR3 DNA sequence: TGTGCCAGCAGTTTTAATATCGGTCGGGGAGGGAACGAGCAGTACTTC. It codes for CASSFNIGRGGNEQYF. The whole variable domain, remainder taken from reference TRBV28 and TRBJ2-7, is DVKVTQSSRYLVKRTGEKVFLECVQDMDHENMFWYRQDPGLGLRLIYFSYDVKMKEKGDIPEGYSVSREKKERFSLILESASTNQTSMYLCASSFNIGRGGNEQYFGPGTRLTVT.

The sample holds a few counts of this clonotype. As DNA, the CDR3 is TGCGCCAGCAGCTTGGAGGCAGGGGCTATGAACTATGGCTACACCTTC. It specifies CASSLEAGAMNYGYTF. The chain carries TRBV5-1 and TRBJ1-2; a possible D gene is TRBD1 (6 bases). This CDR3 contains 16 residues. The V end lost 0 bases, the J end lost 2 bases, and 14 bases lay between the germline ends. Germline V gene data show CDR1 as SGHRS and CDR2 as YFSETQ.

This rearrangement joins TRBV7-3 to TRBJ2-3, with TRBD2 matching over 7 bases. Per the germline V gene, CDR1 is SGHTA and CDR2 is FQGTGA. CDR3 length: 15 amino acids. Trimming removed 4 bases from V and 6 bases from J; junction bases left unmatched: 10. The CDR3 DNA reads as TGTGCCAGCAGCTCTAGCGGCTCAGGAGCGGATACGCAGTATTTT. This gives the protein CASSSSGSGADTQYF.

V and J are TRBV4-1 and TRBJ2-7; D might be TRBD2 (5 bases). The CDR3 extends over 14 amino acids. The germline V gene encodes CDR1 MGHRA and CDR2 YSYEKL. V was clipped by 4 bases and J by 0 bases, with 10 bases between them. The CDR3 nucleotides read TGCGCCAGCAGCCGCGTCGGGGACTCCTACGAGCAGTACTTC. The encoded protein is CASSRVGDSYEQYF.

This clonotype occurred a few times. The chain employs TRBV12-5 and TRBJ1-5; 7 bases are shared with TRBD1. The CDR3 is made up of 14 amino acids. Germline CDR1 LGHNT, CDR2 FRNRAP. V trimming: 5 bases; J trimming: 5 bases; junction bases outside the gene matches: 6. The CDR3 bases are TGTGCTAGTGGTCCGCCGACAGGGCATCAGCCCCAGCATTTT. Protein: CASGPPTGHQPQHF.

The V call is TRBV6-1, the J call TRBJ2-5; D remains unclear. From germline, CDR1 is MNHNS and CDR2 SASEGT. CDR3 length equals 14 residues. The V end was cut by 2 bases, the J end by 5 bases, with 12 bases between. CDR3 DNA sequence: TGTGCCAGCAGTGAATCCGGCCTCGGGGAGACCCAGTACTTC. It yields the protein CASSESGLGETQYF.

This clonotype was counted only a few times. The CDR3 DNA follows: TGCAGTGCTAGAGATGTACAAGGGGGCTATCAGCCCCAGCATTTT. This translates into CSARDVQGGYQPQHF. V is TRBV20-1 and J is TRBJ1-5; 7 bases agree with TRBD1. Germline CDR1 and CDR2: DFQATT and SNEGSKA (reference sequence). J gave up 5 bases and V 0 bases, and 7 bases lay outside the gene matches. The CDR3 consists of 15 residues.

The chain employs TRBV4-3 and TRBJ2-7, with a weak D call TRBD1 (6 bases). CDR3 length equals 13 residues. The V gene's germline CDR1 is LGHNA and CDR2 YSLEER. V lost 3 bases and J lost 4, with 10 bases in between. The CDR3 reads CASSQDRGYEQYF. CDR3 nucleotide sequence: TGCGCCAGCAGCCAGGACAGAGGATACGAGCAGTACTTC.

This clonotype was recorded many times. V usage is TRBV7-2 and J usage is TRBJ2-1; no firm D call. The ends were cut back, 1 base at V and 6 bases at J, with 19 bases in the middle. Germline lookup yields CDR1 SGHTA and CDR2 FQGNSA. This CDR3 contains 17 residues. DNA for the CDR3: TGTGCCAGCAGCTTAGTATTCGAGCGCTATTTTTCCAATGAGCAGTTCTTC. It codes for CASSLVFERYFSNEQFF.

The rearrangement links TRBV4-1 to TRBJ2-7; tentative D call: TRBD2 (5 bases). Germline lookup yields CDR1 MGHRA and CDR2 YSYEKL. The V and J ends lost 1 base and 3 bases respectively, with 13 bases between them. The CDR3 covers 15 residues. CDR3 region: CASSQGSGSLYEQYF. For the CDR3, the DNA is TGCGCCAGCAGCCAAGGTTCGGGGTCTCTCTACGAGCAGTACTTC.

This clonotype was detected a few times. The chain recombines TRBV7-9 with TRBJ2-1; D perhaps matches TRBD2 (7 bases). The V end lost 4 bases, the J end lost 0 bases, and 16 bases lay between the germline ends. The CDR3 is made up of 17 amino acids. Germline CDR1 SEHNR, CDR2 FQNEAQ (reference sequence). The CDR3 DNA sequence: TGTGCCAGCAGCTCTCGAGGGGGGGGCAGCTCCTACAATGAGCAGTTCTTC. It translates to CASSSRGGGSSYNEQFF.

The rearrangement joins TRBV4-1 to TRBJ1-5; unclear D gene. Germline lookup yields CDR1 MGHRA and CDR2 YSYEKL. The CDR3 length is 15 residues. Deletions cut 1 base from V and 0 bases from J, with 7 bases between. The chain's CDR3 is CASSQVYVSNQPQHF. The CDR3 nucleotides are TGCGCCAGCAGCCAAGTTTACGTTAGCAATCAGCCCCAGCATTTT.